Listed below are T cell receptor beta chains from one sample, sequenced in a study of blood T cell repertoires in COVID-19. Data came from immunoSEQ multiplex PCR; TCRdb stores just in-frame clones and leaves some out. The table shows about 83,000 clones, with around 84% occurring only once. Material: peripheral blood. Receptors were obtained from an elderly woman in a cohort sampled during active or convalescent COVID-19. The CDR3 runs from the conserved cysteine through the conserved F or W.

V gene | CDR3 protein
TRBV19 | CASSMARNTGELFF
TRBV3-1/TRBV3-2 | CASSQDRSSRSETGELFF
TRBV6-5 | CASSEGPGELFF
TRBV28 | CASRPQSPDSATNEKLFF
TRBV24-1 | CATYGAGTEAFF
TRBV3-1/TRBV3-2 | CASSQLAGGGYEQYF
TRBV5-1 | CASSLVTSTGELFF
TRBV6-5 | CASRTEMNTEAFF
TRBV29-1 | CSVDLQATDTQYF
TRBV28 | CASSLVGGSSYEQYF
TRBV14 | CASSEYGTSNEKLFF